A selection of T cell receptor beta chains follows, all from one sample in a study of beta chain features in type 1 diabetes. Generated by immunoSEQ multiplex PCR, the TCRdb table keeps only in-frame clones and is missing some. The sample records fewer than 450,000 clones, approximately 13% being singletons. Input material: naive CD4+ T cells from blood. The receptors derive from a woman between 18 and 30 years old with type 1 diabetes. Each CDR3 is given with its conserved first and last residue. A D gene is named only where the DNA matches it firmly. Rows may omit the clone size; those that give it use once, few, many or a size class.

D: -
size: once
length: 14
V: TRBV7-6
J: TRBJ2-7
CDR3: CASSLNQGPYEQYF
DNA: TGTGCCAGCAGCTTGAACCAGGGCCCCTACGAGCAGTACTTC

D: -
size: -
length: 13
V: TRBV7-9
J: TRBJ2-7
CDR3: CASTPGTSYEQYF
DNA: TGTGCCAGCACCCCGGGGACATCCTACGAGCAGTACTTC

D: TRBD1
size: -
length: 13
V: TRBV2
J: TRBJ2-7
CDR3: CASLDRESYEQYF
DNA: TGTGCCAGCCTCGACAGGGAATCCTACGAGCAGTACTTC

D: TRBD2
size: -
length: 14
V: TRBV5-1
J: TRBJ2-3
CDR3: CASSQGLVADTQYF
DNA: TGCGCCAGCAGCCAGGGACTAGTTGCAGATACGCAGTATTTT

D: TRBD2
size: -
length: 15
V: TRBV28
J: TRBJ2-7
CDR3: CASSPTSEISYEQYF
DNA: TGTGCCAGCAGCCCCACTAGCGAGATAAGCTACGAGCAGTACTTC

D: TRBD2
size: few
length: 14
V: TRBV28
J: TRBJ2-1
CDR3: CASKERGLAQEQFF
DNA: TGTGCCAGCAAGGAGCGGGGACTAGCGCAAGAGCAGTTCTTC

D: TRBD1
size: few
length: 13
V: TRBV29-1
J: TRBJ1-1
CDR3: CSGMTGGHTEAFF
DNA: TGCAGCGGAATGACAGGGGGGCACACTGAAGCTTTCTTT

D: -
size: few
length: 14
V: TRBV30
J: TRBJ2-1
CDR3: CAFHRDTDYNEQFF
DNA: TGTGCCTTCCATAGAGATACCGATTACAATGAGCAGTTCTTC

D: TRBD1
size: few
length: 15
V: TRBV5-1
J: TRBJ1-1
CDR3: CASFSGQTSNGEAFF
DNA: TGCGCCAGCTTTTCGGGACAGACCTCAAACGGTGAAGCTTTCTTT

D: TRBD2
size: few
length: 14
V: TRBV19
J: TRBJ2-1
CDR3: CASSIATSIDEQFF
DNA: TGTGCCAGTAGTATAGCGACTAGCATCGATGAGCAGTTCTTC

D: TRBD1
size: -
length: 13
V: TRBV7-2
J: TRBJ1-1
CDR3: CASSSGGRTEAFF
DNA: TGTGCCAGCAGCTCAGGGGGCCGCACTGAAGCTTTCTTT

D: -
size: -
length: 17
V: TRBV11-2
J: TRBJ1-1
CDR3: CASSLESGAGNDTEAFF
DNA: TGTGCCAGCAGCTTGGAGTCAGGGGCTGGAAATGACACTGAAGCTTTCTTT

D: -
size: -
length: 13
V: TRBV29-1
J: TRBJ1-1
CDR3: CSVVVRRNTEAFF
DNA: TGCAGCGTCGTCGTGAGGCGGAACACTGAAGCTTTCTTT

D: -
size: -
length: 14
V: TRBV5-1
J: TRBJ2-3
CDR3: CASSSQGYTDTQYF
DNA: TGCGCCAGCAGCTCCCAGGGGTACACAGATACGCAGTATTTT

D: -
size: few
length: 10
V: TRBV20-1
J: TRBJ1-1
CDR3: CSATSTEAFF
DNA: TGCAGTGCTACGAGCACTGAAGCTTTCTTT

D: -
size: few
length: 14
V: TRBV6-5
J: TRBJ2-1
CDR3: CASGRLLGLDEQFF
DNA: TGTGCCAGCGGGCGTTTATTGGGGCTCGATGAGCAGTTCTTC

D: TRBD1
size: few
length: 13
V: TRBV28
J: TRBJ1-4
CDR3: CASSSGQVEKLFF
DNA: TGTGCCAGCAGTTCCGGACAGGTTGAAAAACTGTTTTTT

D: TRBD2
size: -
length: 15
V: TRBV11-2
J: TRBJ2-3
CDR3: CASGRGLAALYTQYF
DNA: TGTGCCAGCGGGAGAGGACTAGCTGCTCTCTATACGCAGTATTTT

D: -
size: few
length: 15
V: TRBV7-6
J: TRBJ2-7
CDR3: CASSLAGGLGYEQYF
DNA: TGTGCCAGCAGCTTAGCGGGGGGGCTGGGTTACGAGCAGTACTTC

D: TRBD1
size: -
length: 14
V: TRBV5-4
J: TRBJ1-2
CDR3: CASSGQVSGYGYTF
DNA: TGTGCCAGCAGCGGACAGGTTTCGGGCTATGGCTACACCTTC

D: -
size: -
length: 13
V: TRBV2
J: TRBJ2-7
CDR3: CASSDQGIDEQYF
DNA: TGTGCCAGCAGTGATCAGGGAATAGACGAGCAGTACTTC

D: -
size: few
length: 16
V: TRBV28
J: TRBJ2-2
CDR3: CASSSPGTRNTGELFF
DNA: TGTGCCAGCAGTAGCCCCGGGACACGGAACACCGGGGAGCTGTTTTTT

D: -
size: few
length: 15
V: TRBV6-1
J: TRBJ2-2
CDR3: CASRNLGGSTGELFF
DNA: TGTGCCAGCAGAAACCTTGGGGGGTCCACCGGGGAGCTGTTTTTT

D: TRBD1
size: -
length: 20
V: TRBV4-3
J: TRBJ1-3
CDR3: CASSQELPVGTAFAGNTIYF
DNA: TGCGCCAGCAGCCAAGAATTGCCGGTCGGGACAGCTTTCGCTGGAAACACCATATATTTT

D: -
size: few
length: 15
V: TRBV18
J: TRBJ2-4
CDR3: CASSPLETGQDIQYF
DNA: TGTGCCAGCTCACCATTAGAAACAGGCCAAGACATTCAGTACTTC